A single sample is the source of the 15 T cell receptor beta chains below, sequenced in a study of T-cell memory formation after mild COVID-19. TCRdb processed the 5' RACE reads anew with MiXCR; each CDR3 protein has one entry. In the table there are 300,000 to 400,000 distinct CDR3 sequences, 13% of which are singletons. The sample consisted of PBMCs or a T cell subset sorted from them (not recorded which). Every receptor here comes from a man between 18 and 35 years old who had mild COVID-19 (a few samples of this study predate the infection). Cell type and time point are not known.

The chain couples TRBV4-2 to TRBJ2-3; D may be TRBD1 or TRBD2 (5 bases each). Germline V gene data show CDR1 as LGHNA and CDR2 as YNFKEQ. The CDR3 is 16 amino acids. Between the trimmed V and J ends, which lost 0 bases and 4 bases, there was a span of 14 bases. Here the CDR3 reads CASSQEEGWGADTQYF. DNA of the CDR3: TGTGCCAGCAGCCAAGAAGAGGGGTGGGGCGCAGATACGCAGTATTTT.

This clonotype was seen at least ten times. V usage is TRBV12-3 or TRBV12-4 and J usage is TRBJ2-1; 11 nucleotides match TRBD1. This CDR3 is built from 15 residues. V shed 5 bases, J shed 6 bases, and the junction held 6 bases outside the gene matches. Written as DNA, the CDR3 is TGTGCCAGCAGTCAGGACAGGGGGCAAGGCAATGAGCAGTTCTTC. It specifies CASSQDRGQGNEQFF.

CDR3 in amino acids: CASSLIPTGELFF. In DNA form, the CDR3 reads TGTGCCAGCAGCTTGATACCCACCGGGGAGCTGTTTTTT. The chain combines TRBV5-4 with TRBJ2-2; D is uncertain. The CDR3 has 13 amino acids. V was trimmed by 1 base and J by 4 bases, leaving 5 bases between them. In germline, CDR1 is SGHNT, CDR2 YYREEE (reference sequence).

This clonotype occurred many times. CDR3 DNA sequence: TGCGCCAGCAGCTTGGAGGCAGGGAAGATCTACGAGCAGTACTTC. It translates to CASSLEAGKIYEQYF. The chain is built from TRBV5-1 and TRBJ2-7; a possible D gene is TRBD1 (5 bases). Deletions cut 0 bases from V and 3 bases from J, with 13 bases between. The CDR3 covers 15 residues. Germline-derived CDR1 and CDR2 are SGHRS and YFSETQ.

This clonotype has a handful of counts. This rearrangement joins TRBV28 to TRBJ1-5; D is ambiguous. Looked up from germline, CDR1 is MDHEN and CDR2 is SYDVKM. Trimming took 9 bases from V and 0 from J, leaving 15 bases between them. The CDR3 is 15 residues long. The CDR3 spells CASHGFSYSNQPQHF. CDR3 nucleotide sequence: TGTGCCAGTCACGGGTTCTCTTATAGCAATCAGCCCCAGCATTTT.

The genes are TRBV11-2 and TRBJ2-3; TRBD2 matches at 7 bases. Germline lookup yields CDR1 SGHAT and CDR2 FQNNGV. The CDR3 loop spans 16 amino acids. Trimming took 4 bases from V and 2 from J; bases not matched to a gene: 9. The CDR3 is CASSSARLADTDTQYF. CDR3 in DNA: TGTGCCAGCAGCTCAGCCCGACTAGCCGACACAGATACGCAGTATTTT.

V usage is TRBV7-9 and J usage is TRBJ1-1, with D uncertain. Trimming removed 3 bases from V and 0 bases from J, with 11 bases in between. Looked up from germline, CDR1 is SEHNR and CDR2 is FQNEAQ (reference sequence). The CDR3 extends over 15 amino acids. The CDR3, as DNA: TGTGCCAGCAGCTTCCCAGCGGTGATGAACACTGAAGCTTTCTTT. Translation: CASSFPAVMNTEAFF.

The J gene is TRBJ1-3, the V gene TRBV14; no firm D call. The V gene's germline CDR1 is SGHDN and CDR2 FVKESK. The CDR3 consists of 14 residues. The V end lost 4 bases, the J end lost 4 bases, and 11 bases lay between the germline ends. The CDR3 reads CASSRVTTGNTIYF. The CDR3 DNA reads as TGTGCCAGCAGCCGGGTCACGACGGGAAACACCATATATTTT. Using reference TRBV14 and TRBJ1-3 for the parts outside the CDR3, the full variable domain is EAGVTQFPSHSVIEKGQTVTLRCDPISGHDNLYWYRRVMGKEIKFLLHFVKESKQDESGMPNNRFLAERTGGTYSTLKVQPAELEDSGVYFCASSRVTTGNTIYFGEGSWLTVV.

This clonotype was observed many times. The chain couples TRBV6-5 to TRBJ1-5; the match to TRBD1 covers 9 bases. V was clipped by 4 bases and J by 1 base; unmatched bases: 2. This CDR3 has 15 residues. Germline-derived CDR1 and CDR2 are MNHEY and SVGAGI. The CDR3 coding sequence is TGTGCCAGCAGTTCCGGGACAGGGAGCAATCAGCCCCAGCATTTT. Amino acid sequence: CASSSGTGSNQPQHF.

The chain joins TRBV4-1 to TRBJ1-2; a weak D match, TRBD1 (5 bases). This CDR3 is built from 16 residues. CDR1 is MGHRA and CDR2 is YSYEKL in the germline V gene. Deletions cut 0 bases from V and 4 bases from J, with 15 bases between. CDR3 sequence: CASSQDQGRGGYGYTF. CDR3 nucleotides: TGCGCCAGCAGCCAAGATCAGGGTCGCGGAGGCTATGGCTACACCTTC.

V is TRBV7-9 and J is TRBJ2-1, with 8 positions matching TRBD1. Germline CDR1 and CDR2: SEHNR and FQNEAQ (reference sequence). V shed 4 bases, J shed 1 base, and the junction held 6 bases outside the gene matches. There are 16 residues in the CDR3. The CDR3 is CASSYGQGLSYNEQFF. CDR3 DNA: TGTGCCAGCAGCTACGGACAGGGCTTATCCTACAATGAGCAGTTCTTC.

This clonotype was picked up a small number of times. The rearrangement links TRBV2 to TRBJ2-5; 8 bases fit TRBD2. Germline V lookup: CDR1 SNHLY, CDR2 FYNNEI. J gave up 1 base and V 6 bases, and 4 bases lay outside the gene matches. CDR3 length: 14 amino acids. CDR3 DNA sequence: TGTGCCAGCAGCCCACTAGCGGCCCAAGAGACCCAGTACTTC. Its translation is CASSPLAAQETQYF.

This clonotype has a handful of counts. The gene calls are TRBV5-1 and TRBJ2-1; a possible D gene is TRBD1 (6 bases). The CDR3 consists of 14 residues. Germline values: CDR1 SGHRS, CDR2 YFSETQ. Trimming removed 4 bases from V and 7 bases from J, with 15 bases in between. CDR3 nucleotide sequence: TGCGCCAGCAGCAAGGACAGCCCCCGGAATGAGCAGTTCTTC. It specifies CASSKDSPRNEQFF. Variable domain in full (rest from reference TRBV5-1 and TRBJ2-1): KAGVTQTPRYLIKTRGQQVTLSCSPISGHRSVSWYQQTPGQGLQFLFEYFSETQRNKGNFPGRFSGRQFSNSRSEMNVSTLELGDSALYLCASSKDSPRNEQFFGPGTRLTVL.

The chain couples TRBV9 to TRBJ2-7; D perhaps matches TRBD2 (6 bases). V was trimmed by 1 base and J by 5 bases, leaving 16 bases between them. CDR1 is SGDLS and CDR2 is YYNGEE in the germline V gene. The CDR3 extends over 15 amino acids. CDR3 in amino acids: CASSVSAGGINEQYF. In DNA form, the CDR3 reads TGTGCCAGCAGCGTATCGGCAGGAGGGATCAACGAGCAGTACTTC.

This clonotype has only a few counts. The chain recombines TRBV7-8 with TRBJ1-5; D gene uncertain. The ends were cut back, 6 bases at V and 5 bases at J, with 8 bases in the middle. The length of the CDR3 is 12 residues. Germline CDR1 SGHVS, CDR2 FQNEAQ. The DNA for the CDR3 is TGTGCCAGCAGTAATTTGGATCAGCCCCAGCATTTT. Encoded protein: CASSNLDQPQHF.